Listed below are T cell receptor beta chains from one sample, sequenced in a study of neurological immune-mediated disorders. TCRdb called the 5' RACE reads again in MiXCR, with one record for every CDR3 protein. The table shows tens of thousands of distinct CDR3 sequences, with roughly 3.6% occurring only once. Sequenced sample: PBMCs. All receptors come from a man aged 25-45 years with multiple sclerosis. The CDR3 runs from the conserved cysteine through the conserved F or W. The D gene is left open where the match is weak. The size entry is marked missing in some rows and otherwise reads once, few, many or a size class.

size	J	D	V	DNA	CDR3
.	TRBJ1-6	TRBD1	TRBV27	TGTGCCAGCAGTTGGGACAGAAATTCACCCCTCAACTTT	CASSWDRNSPLNF
many	TRBJ2-7	.	TRBV5-1	TGCGCCAGCAGCTTGGATGGGGGCCCTCCCTACGAGCAGTACTTC	CASSLDGGPPYEQYF
many	TRBJ1-2	.	TRBV20-1	TGCAGTGCTAGTCCCAGGCCAGAAGGCTACACCTTC	CSASPRPEGYTF
many	TRBJ2-5	TRBD2	TRBV6-6	TGTGCCAGCAGTTCTACAGAGGGACTAGCGGGGGCAAGGGCCCAGTACTTC	CASSSTEGLAGARAQYF
many	TRBJ2-3	TRBD2	TRBV5-6	TGTGCCAGCAGCTTGGCACTGTTGTCAGCGGGGGGGCAACACGTGACAGATACGCAGTATTTT	CASSLALLSAGGQHVTDTQYF
many	TRBJ1-1	.	TRBV12-3/TRBV12-4	TGTGCCAGCAGCCCTTTGGGGCAGAACGCTGAAGCTTTCTTT	CASSPLGQNAEAFF
many	TRBJ2-2	TRBD1	TRBV6-5	TGTGCCAGCAGGTCCGGGACAGTGAACACCGGGGAGCTGTTTTTT	CASRSGTVNTGELFF
many	TRBJ2-3	.	TRBV20-1	TGCAGTGCTAGCCCTCTAGCGAGCACAGATACGCAGTATTTT	CSASPLASTDTQYF
many	TRBJ2-3	TRBD2	TRBV20-1	TGCAGTGCTCCCTCGACTAGCGGGGGGGCTTCAGATACGCAGTATTTT	CSAPSTSGGASDTQYF
many	TRBJ2-3	.	TRBV12-3/TRBV12-4	TGTGCCAGCAGTTCCCCCCCGGAGACACATACGCAGTATTTT	CASSSPPETHTQYF
many	TRBJ1-4	TRBD1	TRBV7-9	TGTGCCAGCAGCCTCCAGCGCGGGACAGGGGATGAAAAACTGTTTTTT	CASSLQRGTGDEKLFF
many	TRBJ2-5	TRBD2	TRBV20-1	TGCAGTGCTAGAGGCGGGCGGGGGGCGCAAGAGACCCAGTACTTC	CSARGGRGAQETQYF
many	TRBJ2-1	.	TRBV3-1	TGTGCCAGCAGCCAAGATCTCGGGACACCTTACAATGAGCAGTTCTTC	CASSQDLGTPYNEQFF
many	TRBJ2-5	TRBD1	TRBV20-1	TGCAGTGCTAGAGCCCCGTGGGGACAGGGGGCGCTTGAGACCCAGTACTTC	CSARAPWGQGALETQYF
many	TRBJ2-1	.	TRBV12-3/TRBV12-4	TGTGCCAGCGGCCGCAGGCACGAGCAGTTCTTC	CASGRRHEQFF
many	TRBJ1-1	.	TRBV7-9	TGTGCCAGCAGCTCCTCTTATTTGAACACTGAAGCTTTCTTT	CASSSSYLNTEAFF
many	TRBJ1-1	.	TRBV2	TGTGCCAGCAGTGAAATGGGACAAATGAACACTGAAGCTTTCTTT	CASSEMGQMNTEAFF
many	TRBJ1-2	.	TRBV2	TGTGCCAGCAAAAGGGATTTTAACTATGGCTACACCTTC	CASKRDFNYGYTF
.	TRBJ2-3	.	TRBV7-8	TGTGCCAGCAGCTTATTACAGGCCACAGATACGCAGTATTTT	CASSLLQATDTQYF
many	TRBJ2-7	TRBD1	TRBV7-2	TGTGCCAGCAGTCCGACAGGGATCTCCTACGAGCAGTACTTC	CASSPTGISYEQYF
few	TRBJ1-6	.	TRBV7-9	TGTGCCAGCAGTCCGTCAAGTCCTAATTCACCCCTCAACTTT	CASSPSSPNSPLNF
many	TRBJ2-3	TRBD2	TRBV15	TGTGCCACCACGACTAGCGGGGGGACCCATACGCAGTATTTT	CATTTSGGTHTQYF
few	TRBJ1-2	.	TRBV20-1	TGCAGTGCTAGAGGTCTCTACTATGGCTACACCTTC	CSARGLYYGYTF
many	TRBJ2-1	.	TRBV7-2	TGTGCCAGCAGCTTAGTCCCGGGGTACCCCTACAATGAGCAGTTCTTC	CASSLVPGYPYNEQFF
many	TRBJ2-2	TRBD1	TRBV20-1	TGCAGTGTTAACAGGGGGCTCACCGGGGAGCTGTTTTTT	CSVNRGLTGELFF
many	TRBJ1-2	.	TRBV10-2	TGCGCCAGCAGCCCTGACAGATCCCTTAACTATGGCTACACCTTC	CASSPDRSLNYGYTF
many	TRBJ1-2	TRBD1	TRBV29-1	TGCAGCGGGGACAGGGGGCTTGGTGGCTACACCTTC	CSGDRGLGGYTF
many	TRBJ2-5	TRBD2	TRBV27	TGTGCCAGCGGCAGACTAGCGGGGATACAAGAGACCCAGTACTTC	CASGRLAGIQETQYF
.	TRBJ2-1	.	TRBV7-9	TGTGCCAGCAGCCACGCATTTTCTACCTACAATGAGCAGTTCTTC	CASSHAFSTYNEQFF
many	TRBJ2-5	.	TRBV11-2	TGTGCCAGCAGCTTACTAGCTCGAGAGACCCAGTACTTC	CASSLLARETQYF
many	TRBJ1-4	.	TRBV7-9	TGTGCCAGCAGCCAGGCGCCCAGGGATGAAAAACTGTTTTTT	CASSQAPRDEKLFF
many	TRBJ1-1	TRBD1	TRBV6-5	TGTGCCAGCAGTCTAAGACAGGGGGATGTTGAAGCTTTCTTT	CASSLRQGDVEAFF
many	TRBJ1-5	.	TRBV20-1	TGCAGTGCCCAAAGGGGGGGGGATCAGCCCCAGCATTTT	CSAQRGGDQPQHF
many	TRBJ2-5	.	TRBV7-2	TGTGCCAGCAGCTTAGGAGCGGCCCAGTACTTC	CASSLGAAQYF
many	TRBJ2-7	TRBD1	TRBV12-3/TRBV12-4	TGTGCCAGCAGTGACCGGGACAGGGGTAGCCACGAGCAGTACTTC	CASSDRDRGSHEQYF
few	TRBJ2-7	.	TRBV24-1	TGTGCCACCAGTGATTCCGGGACGTTAAACTGCGAGCAGTACTTC	CATSDSGTLNCEQYF
many	TRBJ2-3	.	TRBV7-9	TGTGCCAGCAGCTTATATCGCCCTAGCACAGATACGCAGTATTTT	CASSLYRPSTDTQYF
few	TRBJ1-1	.	TRBV2	TGTGCCAGCAGGGAGACAGCGAACACTGAAGCTTTCTTT	CASRETANTEAFF
.	TRBJ2-7	TRBD1	TRBV5-1	TGCGCCAGCAGCTTGGCGACAGGGAATGTCCACGAGCAGTACTTC	CASSLATGNVHEQYF
many	TRBJ2-7	.	TRBV20-1	TGCAGTGCTAGACCGCCTCGGCGGGCGGGCTCCTACGAGCAGTACTTC	CSARPPRRAGSYEQYF
many	TRBJ1-2	.	TRBV10-3	TGTGCCATCCCTCTCTATGGCTACACCTTC	CAIPLYGYTF
many	TRBJ2-5	.	TRBV10-3	TGTGCCATCAGTGATGGCAGGGGAGAGGAGACCCAGTACTTC	CAISDGRGEETQYF
many	TRBJ2-3	.	TRBV12-3/TRBV12-4	TGTGCCAGCAGTTTAGCGGGGGGCGGGGATACGCAGTATTTT	CASSLAGGGDTQYF
many	TRBJ1-4	TRBD1	TRBV12-3/TRBV12-4	TGTGCCAGCAGGCTGGGACAGGGTAATGAAAAACTGTTTTTT	CASRLGQGNEKLFF
many	TRBJ2-3	TRBD1	TRBV20-1	TGCAGTGCTAGGGACAGGGGGCAAGATACGCAGTATTTT	CSARDRGQDTQYF
many	TRBJ2-5	TRBD2	TRBV12-3/TRBV12-4	TGTGCCAGCAGTCCGGGGGGGACTGAGACCCAGTACTTC	CASSPGGTETQYF
many	TRBJ1-1	.	TRBV6-6	TGTGCCAGCAGTTACTCCCAGGAGGGGGTCGGAGCTTTCTTT	CASSYSQEGVGAFF
many	TRBJ2-7	TRBD1	TRBV27	TGTGCCAGCAGTTATAGACAGGGACCGTTTTACGAGCAGTACTTC	CASSYRQGPFYEQYF
.	TRBJ2-1	TRBD1	TRBV25-1	TGTGCCAGCAGTGGCACAGGGGGAAGCTCCTACAATGAGCAGTTCTTC	CASSGTGGSSYNEQFF
many	TRBJ2-3	TRBD1	TRBV7-8	TGTGCCAGCAGCGAGAACAGGGGTTATAGCACAGATACGCAGTATTTT	CASSENRGYSTDTQYF
many	TRBJ2-7	TRBD2	TRBV20-1	TGCAGTGCTCGGGAGGCAGGGACGTACGAGCAGTACTTC	CSAREAGTYEQYF
many	TRBJ2-5	.	TRBV6-5	TGTGCCAGCAGTTACTCGAATGGGGAGACCCAGTACTTC	CASSYSNGETQYF
many	TRBJ1-3	.	TRBV5-1	TGCGCCAGCAGCTTGGAAGGGTCCTCTGGAAACACCATATATTTT	CASSLEGSSGNTIYF
.	TRBJ2-3	.	TRBV18	TGTGCCAGCTCACCACGTTCCAGGGTCGGTAGAGATACGCAGTATTTT	CASSPRSRVGRDTQYF
many	TRBJ1-5	.	TRBV20-1	TGCAGTGCAGTGCCGGACCCTCCAAGTCAGCCCCAGCATTTT	CSAVPDPPSQPQHF
few	TRBJ1-1	.	TRBV29-1	TGCAGCGGGTTCAATTCTGAAGCTTTCTTT	CSGFNSEAFF
many	TRBJ2-7	TRBD2	TRBV14	TGTGCCAGCAGCCAAGTTGAGCGGGATACCTACGAGCAGTACTTC	CASSQVERDTYEQYF